The 12 T cell receptor beta chains below were found in one sample sequenced in a study of cytomegalovirus exposure and HLA in healthy donors. Generated by immunoSEQ multiplex PCR, the TCRdb table keeps only in-frame clones and is missing some. The data hold 200,000 or so clones, with roughly 87% observed a single time. The material sequenced was PBMCs. These receptors all stem from a woman under 30 in good health and CMV-seropositive.

Regarding this clone: In the same sample, other DNA sequences code for this CDR3. This chain connects TRBV7-6 to TRBJ2-3, with TRBD1 as a possible D gene (5 bases). The CDR3 is made up of 16 amino acids. Trimming removed 1 base at V and 1 base at J, with 12 bases between. The V gene's germline CDR1 is SGHVS and CDR2 FNYEAQ. The CDR3 region has the DNA TGTGCCAGCAGCTTAGGGCGCGGACAACGCACAGATACGCAGTATTTT. It yields the protein CASSLGRGQRTDTQYF.

This clone was picked up a small number of times. The rearrangement joins TRBV6-1 to TRBJ2-2; TRBD2 matches 8 bases. The germline V gene has CDR1 MNHNS and CDR2 SASEGT. V lost 7 bases and J lost 5; bases outside the gene matches: 3. The CDR3 is made up of 13 amino acids. CDR3 sequence (DNA): TGTGCCAGCACGGGAGGGCCGACCGGGGAGCTGTTTTTT. It is translated as CASTGGPTGELFF.

Only one count was recorded for this clone. The chain uses TRBV2 and TRBJ1-2; TRBD1 matches 9 bases. V lost 7 bases and J lost 8; bases outside the gene matches: 14. This CDR3 is 15 amino acids long. Germline V CDR1 and CDR2: SNHLY, FYNNEI. CDR3 coding DNA: TGTGCCAGCACCGCCTCCCACACAGGGGGCTTAGGCTACACCTTC. Translating gives CASTASHTGGLGYTF. Full variable domain (rest looked up from reference TRBV2 and TRBJ1-2): EPEVTQTPSHQVTQMGQEVILRCVPISNHLYFYWYRQILGQKVEFLVSFYNNEISEKSEIFDDQFSVERPDGSNFTLKIRSTKLEDSAMYFCASTASHTGGLGYTFGSGTRLTVV.

The chain carries TRBV21-1 and TRBJ2-7; TRBD1, as called in the table, went unchecked against the DNA. TRBV21-1 is a listed pseudogene. The CDR3 runs 14 residues. The CDR3 DNA follows: TGTGCCAGCAGCAACCGGGACAGCCCGTACGAGCAGTACTTC. Amino acids: CASSNRDSPYEQYF.

V gene TRBV9 combines with J gene TRBJ2-7; 7 positions match TRBD1. The V gene end was trimmed by 4 bases and the J gene end by 3 bases; junction bases not matched to a gene: 10. From germline, CDR1 is SGDLS and CDR2 YYNGEE. The CDR3 runs 15 residues. The CDR3 DNA reads as TGTGCCAGCAGCTTATCCGGGACAGATAACTACGAGCAGTACTTC. Translating it yields CASSLSGTDNYEQYF.

The chain links TRBV28 to TRBJ1-5; 8 nucleotides match TRBD1. Trimming removed 6 bases from V and 0 bases from J; junction bases left unmatched: 10. Germline V gene sequence: CDR1 MDHEN, CDR2 SYDVKM. The CDR3 has 17 residues. The CDR3 region has the DNA TGTGCCAGCAGGCCATCTACAGGGGGGTATAGCAATCAGCCCCAGCATTTT. Its protein is CASRPSTGGYSNQPQHF.

The chain combines TRBV9 with TRBJ2-1, with 7 bases aligning to TRBD1. Germline V gene lookup returns CDR1 SGDLS and CDR2 YYNGEE. The V and J ends lost 4 bases and 1 base, in that order; junction bases with no gene match: 5. The CDR3 is made up of 15 amino acids. For the CDR3, the DNA is TGTGCCAGCAGCCCCACGGGACAGTCCTACAATGAGCAGTTCTTC. It specifies CASSPTGQSYNEQFF.

The chain couples TRBV5-1 to TRBJ2-7, with TRBD1 matching over 8 bases. V trimming: 6 bases; J trimming: 1 base; junction bases outside the gene matches: 9. From germline, CDR1 is SGHRS and CDR2 YFSETQ. This CDR3 has 15 residues. The CDR3 DNA sequence: TGCGCCAGCACAGGACCCGGGACAGGTTCCTACGAGCAGTACTTC. Protein: CASTGPGTGSYEQYF.

This clone occurred once. The chain employs TRBV28 and TRBJ2-1; tentative D call: TRBD2 (5 bases). Germline CDR1 MDHEN, CDR2 SYDVKM. The V end was cut by 6 bases, the J end by 5 bases, with 5 bases between. This CDR3 spans 11 amino acids. In DNA form, the CDR3 reads TGTGCCAGCAGGGAGGACAATGAGCAGTTCTTC. Protein sequence: CASREDNEQFF.

The rearrangement links TRBV25-1 to TRBJ2-1; D is unclear. This CDR3 has 13 residues. The V end was cut by 3 bases, the J end by 13 bases, with 16 bases between. Germline CDR1 reads MGHDK; CDR2 reads SYGVNS. CDR3 region: CASSDPPDSRQFF. The CDR3 DNA is TGTGCCAGCAGTGATCCACCCGACTCGAGACAGTTCTTC.

The rearrangement joins TRBV4-1 to TRBJ1-2, with D tentatively TRBD1 (6 bases). The CDR3 runs 15 residues. Germline V gene lookup returns CDR1 MGHRA and CDR2 YSYEKL. The V end was cut by 0 bases, the J end by 4 bases, with 12 bases between. The CDR3 coding sequence is TGCGCCAGCAGCCAAGACGCCCAGGGGCGCTATGGCTACACCTTC. Translating gives CASSQDAQGRYGYTF.

In the case of this clone: Other DNA sequences from this sample encode an identical CDR3 as well. This chain connects TRBV5-1 to TRBJ2-7; 8 bases align to TRBD2. Germline lookup yields CDR1 SGHRS and CDR2 YFSETQ. The CDR3 length is 13 residues. With V trimmed by 4 bases and J by 6 bases, 6 bases remained unmatched. The CDR3 coding sequence is TGCGCCAGCAGCCCTGGACTAGCCAGCGAGCAGTACTTC. This translates into CASSPGLASEQYF.